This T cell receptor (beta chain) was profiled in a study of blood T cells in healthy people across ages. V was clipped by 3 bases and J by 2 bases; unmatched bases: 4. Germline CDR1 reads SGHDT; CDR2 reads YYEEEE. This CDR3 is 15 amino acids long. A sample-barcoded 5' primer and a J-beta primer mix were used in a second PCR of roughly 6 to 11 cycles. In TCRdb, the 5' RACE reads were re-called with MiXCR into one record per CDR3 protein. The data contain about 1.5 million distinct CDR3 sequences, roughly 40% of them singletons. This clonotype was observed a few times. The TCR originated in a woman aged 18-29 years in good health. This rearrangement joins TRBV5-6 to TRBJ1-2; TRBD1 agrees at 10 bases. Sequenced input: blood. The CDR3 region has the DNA TGTGCCAGCAGCTCCTGGACAGGGGGGAACTATGGCTACACCTTC. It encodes CASSSWTGGNYGYTF.